Listed below are T cell receptor beta chains from one sample, sequenced in a study of cytomegalovirus exposure and HLA in healthy donors. The table came from immunoSEQ multiplex PCR; TCRdb's copy has only in-frame clones and leaves some out. This sample has about 130,000 clones; 65% to 75% occur once, and the top ten carry 5.8%. Sequencing used PBMCs. These receptors were obtained from a woman between 50 and 59 years old in good health and CMV-seropositive. CDR3s include the opening cysteine and the closing phenylalanine or tryptophan. A D gene is named only where the DNA matches it firmly. Some rows have no size entry. The others give once, few or many, or a class for an expanded clone.

J gene | V gene | CDR3 length | D gene | clone size | CDR3 protein | CDR3 DNA
TRBJ1-1 | TRBV27 | 12 | . | . | CASSLGQGEAFF | TGTGCCAGCAGTTTAGGGCAGGGGGAAGCTTTCTTT
TRBJ2-3 | TRBV9 | 16 | TRBD1 | few | CASSAAGTATGDTQYF | TGTGCCAGCAGCGCCGCCGGGACAGCGACGGGAGATACGCAGTATTTT
TRBJ1-2 | TRBV29-1 | 10 | . | few | CSVGDTGYTF | TGCAGCGTTGGGGACACTGGCTACACCTTC
TRBJ2-5 | TRBV5-4 | 14 | TRBD2 | . | CASSFGLARETQYF | TGTGCCAGCAGCTTTGGACTAGCACGGGAGACCCAGTACTTC
TRBJ2-7 | TRBV6-5 | 13 | TRBD1 | . | CASSYSTGYEQYF | TGTGCCAGCAGTTACTCGACAGGGTACGAGCAGTACTTC
TRBJ1-1 | TRBV5-6 | 15 | TRBD1 | few | CASQGDRRAGTEAFF | TGTGCCAGCCAAGGGGACAGGCGGGCCGGCACTGAAGCTTTCTTT
TRBJ1-1 | TRBV20-1 | 11 | . | . | CSARQNTEAFF | TGCAGTGCTAGACAAAACACTGAAGCTTTCTTT
TRBJ2-7 | TRBV6-1 | 15 | . | . | CASSVTGPPRDEQYF | TGTGCCAGCAGTGTCACCGGCCCTCCACGGGACGAGCAGTACTTC
TRBJ1-2 | TRBV5-1 | 15 | . | . | CASSLGQGGIYGYTF | TGCGCCAGCAGCTTGGGGCAGGGAGGTATCTATGGCTACACCTTC
TRBJ2-3 | TRBV9 | 17 | TRBD2 | . | CASSAGLAGGTTNTQYF | TGTGCCAGCAGCGCTGGACTAGCGGGGGGCACTACAAATACGCAGTATTTT
TRBJ1-5 | TRBV5-5 | 15 | TRBD1 | few | CASSGTGGGNQPQHF | TGTGCCAGCAGCGGGACAGGGGGCGGCAATCAGCCCCAGCATTTT
TRBJ1-1 | TRBV6-6 | 13 | . | . | CASSSDRNTEAFF | TGTGCCAGCAGTTCGGACAGAAACACTGAAGCTTTCTTT
TRBJ2-1 | TRBV6-5 | 13 | . | once | CASQGLVRGEQFF | TGTGCCAGTCAGGGTCTCGTTAGAGGTGAGCAGTTCTTC
TRBJ2-3 | TRBV9 | 17 | TRBD1 | once | CASSVAGGQGLTDTQYF | TGTGCCAGCAGCGTAGCCGGGGGACAGGGACTCACAGATACGCAGTATTTT
TRBJ1-1 | TRBV4-1 | 15 | . | . | CASSKAGTNEHSAFF | TGCGCCAGCAGCAAAGCCGGGACAAACGAACACTCGGCTTTCTTT
TRBJ1-6 | TRBV7-6 | 13 | . | . | CASSRSGNSPLHF | TGTGCCAGCAGCCGGTCGGGGAATTCACCCCTCCACTTT
TRBJ1-2 | TRBV4-3 | 14 | . | . | CASSHHGANYGYTF | TGCGCCAGCAGCCACCACGGAGCTAACTATGGCTACACCTTC
TRBJ1-2 | TRBV30 | 13 | . | . | CAWSVQGHYGYTF | TGTGCCTGGAGTGTACAGGGACACTATGGCTACACCTTC
TRBJ2-1 | TRBV21-1 | 18 | . | . | CASSPPGTSGGLGNEQFF | TGTGCCAGCAGCCCCCCCGGGACTAGCGGGGGGCTTGGCAATGAGCAGTTCTTC
TRBJ1-1 | TRBV6-1 | 13 | . | few | CASNQAPNTEAFF | TGTGCCAGCAACCAGGCGCCGAACACTGAAGCTTTCTTT
TRBJ2-7 | TRBV6-1 | 12 | . | once | CASTQISYEQYF | TGTGCCAGCACACAGATCTCCTACGAGCAGTACTTC